This T cell receptor (beta chain) stems from a study of T-cell memory formation after mild COVID-19. The V end was cut by 6 bases, the J end by 2 bases, with 17 bases between. The CDR3 is 15 residues long. This clonotype was found many times. MiXCR, run by TCRdb on the 5' RACE reads, gives a single entry per CDR3 protein. The sample has about 140,000 distinct CDR3 sequences, 6% to 7% seen once. The sequenced sample consisted of PBMCs or a T cell subset sorted from them (not recorded which). The clonotype comes from an adult woman who had mild COVID-19 (a few samples of this study predate the infection). Cell type and time point are not known. This chain joins TRBV12-3 or TRBV12-4 and TRBJ2-7; D gene unclear. The CDR3, as DNA: TGTGCCAGCAGCCCACCGCTCATGTCCACCTACGAGCAGTACTTC. Translation: CASSPPLMSTYEQYF.